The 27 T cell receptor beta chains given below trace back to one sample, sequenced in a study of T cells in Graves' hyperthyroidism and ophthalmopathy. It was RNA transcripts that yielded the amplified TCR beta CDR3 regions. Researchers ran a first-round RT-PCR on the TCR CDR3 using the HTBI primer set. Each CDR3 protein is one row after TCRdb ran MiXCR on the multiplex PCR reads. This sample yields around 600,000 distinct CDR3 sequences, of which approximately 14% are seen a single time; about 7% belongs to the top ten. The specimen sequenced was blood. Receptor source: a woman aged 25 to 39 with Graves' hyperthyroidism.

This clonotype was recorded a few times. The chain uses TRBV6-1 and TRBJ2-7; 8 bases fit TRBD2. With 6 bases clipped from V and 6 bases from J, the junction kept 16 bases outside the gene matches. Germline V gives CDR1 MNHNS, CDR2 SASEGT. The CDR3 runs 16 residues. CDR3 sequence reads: CASSYMSLTSVTEQYF. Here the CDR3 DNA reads TGTGCCAGCAGCTATATGTCTTTGACTAGCGTAACCGAGCAGTACTTC.

In DNA form, the CDR3 reads TGTGCCATCAGTGATTTGCGGGAGGGCGCACATTGGCAGTTCTTC. This gives the protein CAISDLREGAHWQFF. This chain links TRBV10-3 with TRBJ2-1; 9 bases are shared with TRBD2. The CDR3 has 15 residues. V shed 3 bases and J 12 bases; nucleotides not matched to a gene: 12. Germline CDR1 reads ENHRY; CDR2 reads SYGVKD.

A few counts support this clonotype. Here the CDR3 DNA reads TGTGCCAGCAGCCAAGATCTGCAGGGGGCGGGAAACGAGCAGTACTTC. Translating it yields CASSQDLQGAGNEQYF. V gene TRBV4-2 combines with J gene TRBJ2-7; TRBD1 agrees at 8 bases. Trimming at V came to 0 bases and at J to 5 bases, leaving 9 bases not matched to a gene. The CDR3 loop spans 16 amino acids. Per the germline V gene, CDR1 is LGHNA and CDR2 is YNFKEQ.

The CDR3 region is CSASPSGDYGYTF. The CDR3 DNA reads TGCAGTGCTAGCCCCTCGGGGGACTATGGCTACACCTTC. The rearrangement uses TRBV20-1 and TRBJ1-2, with a tentative D call TRBD1 (5 bases). The CDR3 is 13 residues long. Germline V gives CDR1 DFQATT, CDR2 SNEGSKA (reference sequence). The V and J ends lost 3 bases and 3 bases respectively, with 11 bases between them.

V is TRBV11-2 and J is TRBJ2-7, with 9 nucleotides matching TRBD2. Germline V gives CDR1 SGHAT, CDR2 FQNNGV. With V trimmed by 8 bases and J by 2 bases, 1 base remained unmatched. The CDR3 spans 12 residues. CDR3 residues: CASASGTYEQYF. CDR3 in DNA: TGTGCCAGCGCTAGCGGGACCTACGAGCAGTACTTC.

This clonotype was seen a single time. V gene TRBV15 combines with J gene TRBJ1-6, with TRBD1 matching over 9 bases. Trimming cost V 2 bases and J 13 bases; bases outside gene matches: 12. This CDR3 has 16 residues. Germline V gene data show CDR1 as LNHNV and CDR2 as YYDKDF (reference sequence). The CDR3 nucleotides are TGTGCCACCAGCAGACTTGGACAGGGGACCGTTGTGCCCCTCCACTTT. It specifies CATSRLGQGTVVPLHF.

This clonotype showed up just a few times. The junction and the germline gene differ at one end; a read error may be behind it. The CDR3 region has the DNA TGTGCCAGCACCCTTAGAGGGGGTTTCTACAATGGGCAGTTCTTC. This gives the protein CASTLRGGFYNGQFF. The J gene is TRBJ2-1, the V gene TRBV11-2; a weak D match, TRBD1 (6 bases). Germline V CDR1 and CDR2: SGHAT, FQNNGV. The CDR3 is 15 amino acids.

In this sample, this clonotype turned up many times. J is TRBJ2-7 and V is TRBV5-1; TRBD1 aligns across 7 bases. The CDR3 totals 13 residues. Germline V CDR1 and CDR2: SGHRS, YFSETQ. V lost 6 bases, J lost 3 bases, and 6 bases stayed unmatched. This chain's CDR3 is CASKGQSLYEQYF. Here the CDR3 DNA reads TGCGCCAGCAAGGGACAGTCACTCTACGAGCAGTACTTC.

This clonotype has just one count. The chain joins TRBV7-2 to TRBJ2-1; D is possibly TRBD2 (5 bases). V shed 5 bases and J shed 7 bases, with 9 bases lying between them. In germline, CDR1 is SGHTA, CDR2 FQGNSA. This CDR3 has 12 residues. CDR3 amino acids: CASSHGVNEQFF. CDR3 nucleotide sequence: TGTGCCAGCAGCCACGGGGTAAATGAGCAGTTCTTC.

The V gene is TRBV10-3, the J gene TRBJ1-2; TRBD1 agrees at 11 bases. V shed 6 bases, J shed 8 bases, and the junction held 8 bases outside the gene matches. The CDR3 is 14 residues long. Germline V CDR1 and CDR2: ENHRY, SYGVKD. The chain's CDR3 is CAIRVGQGAEGYTF. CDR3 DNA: TGTGCCATCAGGGTAGGACAGGGGGCGGAAGGCTACACCTTC.

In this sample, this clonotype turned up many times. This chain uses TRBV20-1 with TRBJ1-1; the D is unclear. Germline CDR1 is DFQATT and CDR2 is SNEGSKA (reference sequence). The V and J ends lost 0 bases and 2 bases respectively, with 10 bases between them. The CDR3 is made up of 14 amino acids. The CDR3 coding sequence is TGCAGTGCTAGAGACCCGAGACGAAACACTGAAGCTTTCTTT. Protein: CSARDPRRNTEAFF.

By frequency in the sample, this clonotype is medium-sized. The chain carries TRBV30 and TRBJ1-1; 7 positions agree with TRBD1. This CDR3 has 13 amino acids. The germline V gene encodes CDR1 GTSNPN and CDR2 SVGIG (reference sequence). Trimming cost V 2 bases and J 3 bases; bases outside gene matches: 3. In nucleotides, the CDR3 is TGTGCCTGGAGTTCCGGACAGGACACTGAAGCTTTCTTT. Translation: CAWSSGQDTEAFF. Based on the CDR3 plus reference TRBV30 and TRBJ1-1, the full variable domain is SQTIHQWPATLVQPVGSPLSLECTVEGTSNPNLYWYRQAAGRGLQLLFYSVGIGQISSEVPQNLSASRPQDRQFILSSKKLLLSDSGFYLCAWSSGQDTEAFFGQGTRLTVV.

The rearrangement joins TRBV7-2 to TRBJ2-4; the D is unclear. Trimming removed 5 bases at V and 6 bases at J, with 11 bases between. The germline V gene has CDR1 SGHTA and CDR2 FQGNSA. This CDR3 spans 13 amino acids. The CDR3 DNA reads TGTGCCAGCAGCACAAGGGATAGAAACATTCAGTACTTC. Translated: CASSTRDRNIQYF.

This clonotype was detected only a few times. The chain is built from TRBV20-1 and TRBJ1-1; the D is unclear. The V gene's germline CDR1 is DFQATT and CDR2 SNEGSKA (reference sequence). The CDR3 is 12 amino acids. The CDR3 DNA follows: TGCAGGAGCCGCGTTGGGAACACTGAAGCTTTCTTT. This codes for CRSRVGNTEAFF.

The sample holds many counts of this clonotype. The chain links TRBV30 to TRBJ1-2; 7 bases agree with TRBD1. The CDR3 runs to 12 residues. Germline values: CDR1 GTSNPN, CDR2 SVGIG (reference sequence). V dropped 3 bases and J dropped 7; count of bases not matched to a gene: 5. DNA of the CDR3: TGTGCCTGGAGCACAGGGGAAGGTGGCTACACCTTC. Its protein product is CAWSTGEGGYTF.

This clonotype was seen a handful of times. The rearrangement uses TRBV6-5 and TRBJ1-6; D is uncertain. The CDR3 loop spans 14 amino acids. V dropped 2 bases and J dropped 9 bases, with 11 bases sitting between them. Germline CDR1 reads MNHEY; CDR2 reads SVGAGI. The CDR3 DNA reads TGTGCCAGCAGTTACGAGAGTGTTGGTTCACCCCTCCACTTT. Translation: CASSYESVGSPLHF.

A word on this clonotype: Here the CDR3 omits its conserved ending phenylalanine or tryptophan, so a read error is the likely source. CDR3 bases: TGTGCCAGCAGCTCGGGGACCACAGCCAATCAGCCCCAGCATTCT. Its protein product is CASSSGTTANQPQHS. The V call is TRBV7-8, the J call TRBJ1-5; tentatively, D is TRBD1 (5 bases). The CDR3 is 15 amino acids. Germline lookup yields CDR1 SGHVS and CDR2 FQNEAQ. V was pared by 4 bases and J by 3 bases, with 13 bases between.

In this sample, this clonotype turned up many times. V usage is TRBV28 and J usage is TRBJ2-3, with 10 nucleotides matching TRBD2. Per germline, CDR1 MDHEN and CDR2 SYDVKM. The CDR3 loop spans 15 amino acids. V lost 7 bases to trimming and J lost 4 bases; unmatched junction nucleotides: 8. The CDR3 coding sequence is TGTGCCAGCACAGCGGGAGGGCCGTTACCAGATACGCAGTATTTT. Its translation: CASTAGGPLPDTQYF.

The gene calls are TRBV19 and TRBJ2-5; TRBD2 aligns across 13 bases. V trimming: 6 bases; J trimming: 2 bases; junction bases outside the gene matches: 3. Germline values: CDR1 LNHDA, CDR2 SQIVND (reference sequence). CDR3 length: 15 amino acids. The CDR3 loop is CASRGTSGAQETQYF. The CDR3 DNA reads TGTGCCAGTAGAGGGACTAGCGGGGCTCAAGAGACCCAGTACTTC.

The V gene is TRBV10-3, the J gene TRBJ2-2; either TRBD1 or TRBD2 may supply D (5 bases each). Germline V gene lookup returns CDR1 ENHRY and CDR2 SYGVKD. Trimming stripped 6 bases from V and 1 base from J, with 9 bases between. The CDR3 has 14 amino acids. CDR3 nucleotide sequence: TGTGCCATCAGGAGGGGCCTGAACACCGGGGAGCTGTTTTTT. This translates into CAIRRGLNTGELFF.

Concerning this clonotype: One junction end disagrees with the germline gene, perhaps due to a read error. CDR3 sequence reads: CASSQGQMNTEVFF. CDR3 nucleotides: TGCGCCAGCAGCCAGGGACAGATGAACACTGAAGTTTTCTTT. The genes are TRBV4-1 and TRBJ1-1, with 7 bases aligning to TRBD1. The CDR3 is made up of 14 amino acids. Germline V gene sequence: CDR1 MGHRA, CDR2 YSYEKL.

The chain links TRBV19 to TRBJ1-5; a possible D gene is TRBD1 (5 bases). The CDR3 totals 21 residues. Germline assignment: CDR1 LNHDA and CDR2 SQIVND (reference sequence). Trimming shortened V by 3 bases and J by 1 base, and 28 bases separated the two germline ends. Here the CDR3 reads CASSILAVGRVRLGSNQPQHF. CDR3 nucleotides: TGTGCCAGTAGTATCTTAGCGGTGGGCAGGGTCCGTCTCGGGAGCAATCAGCCCCAGCATTTT.

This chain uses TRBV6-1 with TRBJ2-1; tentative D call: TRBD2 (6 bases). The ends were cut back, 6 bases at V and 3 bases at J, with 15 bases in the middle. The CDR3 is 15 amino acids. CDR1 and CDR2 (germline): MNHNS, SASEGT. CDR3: CASRRGGTHYNEQFF. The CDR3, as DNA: TGTGCCAGCAGGAGAGGCGGGACTCACTACAATGAGCAGTTCTTC.

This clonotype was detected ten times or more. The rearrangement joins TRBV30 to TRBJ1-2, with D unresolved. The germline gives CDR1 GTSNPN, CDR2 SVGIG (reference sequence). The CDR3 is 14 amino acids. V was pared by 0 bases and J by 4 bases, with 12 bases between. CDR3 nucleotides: TGTGCCTGGAGTGTACAGAGGATTTCCTATGGCTACACCTTC. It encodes CAWSVQRISYGYTF.

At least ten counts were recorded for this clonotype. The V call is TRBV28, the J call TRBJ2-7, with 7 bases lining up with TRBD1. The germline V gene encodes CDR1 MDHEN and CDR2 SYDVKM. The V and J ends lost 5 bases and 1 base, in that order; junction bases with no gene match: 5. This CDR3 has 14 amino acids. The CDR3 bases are TGTGCCAGCAGTCCGGGACAGCCATCCTACGAGCAGTACTTC. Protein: CASSPGQPSYEQYF.

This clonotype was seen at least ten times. CDR3 nucleotides: TGTGCCAGCAGCGCCATCAGGGGGGTTGAGCAGTTCTTC. It is translated as CASSAIRGVEQFF. V is TRBV11-3 and J is TRBJ2-1; TRBD1 is a possible D gene (7 bases). CDR1 and CDR2 (germline): SGHNT, YENEEA. This CDR3 region has 13 residues. V was clipped by 5 bases and J by 9 bases, with 14 bases between them. Variable domain in full (rest from reference TRBV11-3 and TRBJ2-1): EAGVVQSPRYKIIEKKQPVAFWCNPISGHNTLYWYLQNLGQGPELLIRYENEEAVDDSQLPKDRFSAERLKGVDSTLKIQPAELGDSAVYLCASSAIRGVEQFFGPGTRLTVL.

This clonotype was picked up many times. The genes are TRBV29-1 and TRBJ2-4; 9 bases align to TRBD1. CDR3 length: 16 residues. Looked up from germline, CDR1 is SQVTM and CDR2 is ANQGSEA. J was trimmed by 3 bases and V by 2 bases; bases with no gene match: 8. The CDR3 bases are TGCAGCGTTGAACGATGGGACAGGGTCGGCAAAAACATTCAGTACTTC. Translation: CSVERWDRVGKNIQYF.